The 30 T cell receptor beta chains below come from one sample, sequenced in a study of blood T cell repertoires in COVID-19. Profiled with immunoSEQ multiplex PCR; TCRdb holds only in-frame clones, not every one. The sample records under 150,000 clones, around four fifths being singletons. What was sequenced was peripheral blood. The receptors stem from a man of 80 years or more with acute or convalescent COVID-19.

The chain recombines TRBV29-1 with TRBJ2-7, with D maybe TRBD2 (5 bases). The length of the CDR3 is 13 residues. Germline values: CDR1 SQVTM, CDR2 ANQGSEA. Between the trimmed V and J ends, which lost 4 bases and 7 bases, there was a span of 17 bases. CDR3 protein: CSVGSGFMREQYF. The CDR3 DNA sequence: TGCAGCGTTGGTTCGGGATTCATGAGGGAGCAGTACTTC.

The V gene is TRBV12-3 or TRBV12-4, the J gene TRBJ1-1, with D maybe TRBD1 (5 bases). The CDR3 is made up of 13 amino acids. V lost 6 bases to trimming and J lost 0 bases, with 8 bases between them. The CDR3 nucleotides are TGTGCCAGCAGGCGACAGATGAACACTGAAGCTTTCTTT. Its protein product is CASRRQMNTEAFF.

V is TRBV28 and J is TRBJ2-5; 7 bases map to TRBD2. Germline assignment: CDR1 MDHEN and CDR2 SYDVKM. The V segment lost 3 bases and the J segment 5 bases; nucleotides outside the gene matches: 3. The CDR3 has 13 amino acids. DNA of the CDR3: TGTGCCAGCAGTTTGGGAGGGTATGAGACCCAGTACTTC. It translates to CASSLGGYETQYF.

CDR3: CASSAGHDNEQFF. The CDR3 DNA reads TGTGCCAGCAGCGCAGGACACGACAATGAGCAGTTCTTC. The chain links TRBV7-2 to TRBJ2-1, with D perhaps TRBD1 (5 bases). CDR1 is SGHTA and CDR2 is FQGNSA in the germline V gene. Trimming removed 5 bases from V and 5 bases from J, with 10 bases in between. The CDR3 loop spans 13 amino acids.

V and J are TRBV11-2 and TRBJ1-1, with D perhaps matching TRBD1 (5 bases). The CDR3 length is 16 residues. V shed 1 base and J shed 1 base, with 13 bases lying between them. Germline V gene sequence: CDR1 SGHAT, CDR2 FQNNGV. The CDR3 region has the DNA TGTGCCAGCAGCTTAGCTCTGGGGGGGAGGAACACTGAAGCTTTCTTT. Its protein product is CASSLALGGRNTEAFF. The full variable domain, with the rest looked up from reference TRBV11-2 and TRBJ1-1, is EAGVAQSPRYKIIEKRQSVAFWCNPISGHATLYWYQQILGQGPKLLIQFQNNGVVDDSQLPKDRFSAERLKGVDSTLKIQPAKLEDSAVYLCASSLALGGRNTEAFFGQGTRLTVV.

The genes are TRBV3-1 (or the pseudogene TRBV3-2) and TRBJ1-5; D is uncertain. CDR1 LGHDT and CDR2 YNNKEL come from the germline V gene (reference sequence). Trimming removed 1 base from V and 6 bases from J, with 10 bases in between. The CDR3 consists of 14 residues. The CDR3 loop is CASSQAGESQPQHF. The CDR3, as DNA: TGTGCCAGCAGCCAAGCTGGGGAGAGTCAGCCCCAGCATTTT.

This clone was detected only once. J is TRBJ1-4 and V is TRBV7-6; unclear D gene. Trimming removed 0 bases from V and 0 bases from J, with 5 bases in between. From germline, CDR1 is SGHVS and CDR2 FNYEAQ. The CDR3 has 15 amino acids. The CDR3: CASSLAPATNEKLFF. The CDR3 DNA sequence: TGTGCCAGCAGCTTAGCACCAGCAACTAATGAAAAACTGTTTTTT. The variable domain in full, completed from reference TRBV7-6 and TRBJ1-4, reads GAGVSQSPRYKVTKRGQDVALRCDPISGHVSLYWYRQALGQGPEFLTYFNYEAQQDKSGLPNDRFSAERPEGSISTLTIQRTEQRDSAMYRCASSLAPATNEKLFFGSGTQLSVL.

The V gene is TRBV27, the J gene TRBJ2-1, with 7 bases fitting TRBD1. This CDR3 spans 14 amino acids. The V gene end was trimmed by 5 bases and the J gene end by 6 bases; junction bases not matched to a gene: 7. Looked up from germline, CDR1 is MNHEY and CDR2 is SMNVEV (reference sequence). CDR3 nucleotide sequence: TGTGCCAGCAGTCGCAGTACAGGGGCCAATGAGCAGTTCTTC. Amino acids: CASSRSTGANEQFF.

J is TRBJ2-1 and V is TRBV11-2, with D unresolved. The germline gives CDR1 SGHAT, CDR2 FQNNGV. The length of the CDR3 is 13 residues. V lost 1 base, J lost 12 bases, and 13 bases lay in between. The CDR3 DNA sequence: TGTGCCAGCAGCTTAGGACGACAAGGTGGGCAGTTCTTC. Translating it yields CASSLGRQGGQFF.

This chain connects TRBV5-1 to TRBJ1-6, with TRBD1 matching 11 bases. J lost 10 bases, V lost 4 bases, and 7 bases had no gene match. CDR3 size: 15 residues. Germline loops: CDR1 SGHRS, CDR2 YFSETQ. Here the CDR3 DNA reads TGCGCCAGCAGCACGGGACAGGGGGTAAGGTCACCCCTCCACTTT. This gives the protein CASSTGQGVRSPLHF.

V usage is TRBV30 and J usage is TRBJ2-3, with TRBD2 matching 9 bases. This CDR3 has 16 residues. Germline CDR1 is GTSNPN and CDR2 is SVGIG (reference sequence). The ends lost 0 bases at V and 2 bases at J; junction bases unmatched: 6. The CDR3 protein is CAWSVRLAGNTDTQYF. The CDR3 DNA reads as TGTGCCTGGAGTGTACGTCTAGCGGGGAACACAGATACGCAGTATTTT.

The chain joins TRBV28 to TRBJ1-5; TRBD1 matches 11 bases. CDR3 length equals 16 residues. After removal of 5 bases from V and 4 bases from J, the junction contained 7 bases not matched to a gene. Germline V gene sequence: CDR1 MDHEN, CDR2 SYDVKM. DNA for the CDR3: TGTGCCAGCAGTACCCGGGACAGGGGGTTTAATCAGCCCCAGCATTTT. Amino acids: CASSTRDRGFNQPQHF.

The chain recombines TRBV5-1 with TRBJ2-7, with 9 positions matching TRBD2. The CDR3 runs to 16 residues. CDR1 is SGHRS and CDR2 is YFSETQ in the germline V gene. V trimming: 3 bases; J trimming: 0 bases; junction bases outside the gene matches: 7. The CDR3: CASSSLSGGPSYEQYF. Written as DNA, the CDR3 is TGCGCCAGCAGCTCCCTAAGCGGGGGGCCCTCCTACGAGCAGTACTTC.

Ten or more counts support this clone. The V and J genes are TRBV5-5 and TRBJ1-2; possibly TRBD1 for D (6 bases). V dropped 4 bases and J dropped 0 bases, with 13 bases sitting between them. Per the germline V gene, CDR1 is SGHKS and CDR2 is YYEKEE (reference sequence). This CDR3 has 15 residues. The DNA of the CDR3 is TGTGCCAGCAGCCCCGGGACATCTACTAACTATGGCTACACCTTC. This sequence encodes CASSPGTSTNYGYTF.

This clone has only a few counts. CDR3 in amino acids: CASSIDGRGGRETQYF. CDR3 DNA: TGTGCCAGTAGTATAGATGGGCGGGGGGGCCGAGAGACCCAGTACTTC. V gene TRBV19 combines with J gene TRBJ2-5; TRBD2 aligns across 9 bases. Germline loops: CDR1 LNHDA, CDR2 SQIVND (reference sequence). V was pared by 0 bases and J by 4 bases, with 6 bases of the junction left unmatched. The CDR3 runs to 16 residues.

The V and J genes are TRBV11-2 and TRBJ1-1; 7 positions match TRBD1. In germline, CDR1 is SGHAT, CDR2 FQNNGV. This CDR3 spans 16 amino acids. V shed 4 bases and J 0 bases; nucleotides not matched to a gene: 8. The CDR3 sequence is CASSSYGTGVNTEAFF. The DNA of the CDR3 is TGTGCCAGCAGCTCTTACGGAACAGGGGTGAACACTGAAGCTTTCTTT.

This clone has only one observation. This rearrangement joins TRBV6-5 to TRBJ2-6; weak D call: TRBD1 (5 bases). This CDR3 spans 15 amino acids. V lost 6 bases and J lost 0, with 9 bases in between. The germline CDR1 and CDR2 sequences are MNHEY and SVGAGI. This CDR3 reads CASRRQSSGANVLTF. Here the CDR3 DNA reads TGTGCCAGCAGAAGACAGAGCTCTGGGGCCAACGTCCTGACTTTC.

The CDR3 sequence is CASSSPTLNPGYGYTF. In DNA form, the CDR3 reads TGTGCCAGCAGTTCCCCTACCCTGAATCCGGGGTATGGCTACACCTTC. The chain combines TRBV28 with TRBJ1-2; D gene unclear. Germline V lookup: CDR1 MDHEN, CDR2 SYDVKM. The V end was cut by 4 bases, the J end by 5 bases, with 20 bases between. The CDR3 is 16 residues long.

The V call is TRBV3-1 (or the pseudogene TRBV3-2), the J call TRBJ2-1; TRBD2 matches 9 bases. The CDR3 has 16 amino acids. Looked up from germline, CDR1 is LGHDT and CDR2 is YNNKEL (reference sequence). With V trimmed by 3 bases and J by 3 bases, 6 bases remained unmatched. The CDR3 region is CASSQIAGAIYNEQFF. The CDR3 DNA reads TGTGCCAGCAGCCAGATAGCGGGGGCGATCTACAATGAGCAGTTCTTC.

This clone has more than one count but fewer than ten. The gene calls are TRBV7-8 and TRBJ2-3; D possibly corresponds to TRBD1 (5 bases). The germline gives CDR1 SGHVS, CDR2 FQNEAQ. There are 14 residues in the CDR3. The V and J ends lost 6 bases and 2 bases respectively, with 12 bases between them. The CDR3 DNA follows: TGTGCCAGCAGTTTGGGGCCCTTCACAGATACGCAGTATTTT. As protein: CASSLGPFTDTQYF. Complete variable domain (other parts from reference TRBV7-8 and TRBJ2-3): GAGVSQSPRYKVAKRGQDVALRCDPISGHVSLFWYQQALGQGPEFLTYFQNEAQLDKSGLPSDRFFAERPEGSVSTLKIQRTQQEDSAVYLCASSLGPFTDTQYFGPGTRLTVL.

The chain recombines TRBV3-1 (or the pseudogene TRBV3-2) with TRBJ2-3; 10 nucleotides match TRBD2. Germline values: CDR1 LGHDT, CDR2 YNNKEL (reference sequence). The ends lost 1 base at V and 1 base at J; junction bases unmatched: 2. The CDR3 sequence is 16 residues long. The CDR3 reads CASSQALAGGTDTQYF. CDR3 DNA: TGTGCCAGCAGCCAAGCGCTAGCGGGAGGCACAGATACGCAGTATTTT.

The genes are TRBV27 and TRBJ1-3; maybe TRBD1 (6 bases). Trimming removed 4 bases at V and 0 bases at J, with 13 bases between. The length of the CDR3 is 16 residues. Per germline, CDR1 MNHEY and CDR2 SMNVEV (reference sequence). CDR3 protein: CASSWGGPNSGNTIYF. Here the CDR3 DNA reads TGTGCCAGCAGTTGGGGGGGCCCGAACTCTGGAAACACCATATATTTT.

The chain uses TRBV7-9 and TRBJ2-5, with D perhaps TRBD1 (5 bases). Trimming removed 5 bases from V and 5 bases from J, with 12 bases in between. This CDR3 has 13 amino acids. Germline V gene sequence: CDR1 SEHNR, CDR2 FQNEAQ (reference sequence). The CDR3 spells CASSADRRETQYF. The CDR3 DNA reads TGTGCCAGCAGCGCCGACAGAAGGGAGACCCAGTACTTC. Looking up the rest from reference TRBV7-9 and TRBJ2-5 gives the full variable domain: DTGVSQNPRHKITKRGQNVTFRCDPISEHNRLYWYRQTLGQGPEFLTYFQNEAQLEKSRLLSDRFSAERPKGSFSTLEIQRTEQGDSAMYLCASSADRRETQYFGPGTRLLVL.

The chain has TRBV2 and TRBJ2-3; D remains ambiguous. This CDR3 has 15 amino acids. Trimming removed 6 bases at V and 0 bases at J, with 13 bases between. Germline loops: CDR1 SNHLY, CDR2 FYNNEI. The DNA of the CDR3 is TGTGCCAGCAGCTTCGTTGGTAGCAGCACAGATACGCAGTATTTT. Translated: CASSFVGSSTDTQYF.

This rearrangement joins TRBV28 to TRBJ1-5; 9 bases line up with TRBD1. Trimming cost V 10 bases and J 3 bases; bases outside gene matches: 10. This CDR3 has 15 residues. Germline V gene lookup returns CDR1 MDHEN and CDR2 SYDVKM. The CDR3 sequence: CATRLGQGYNQPQHF. Here the CDR3 DNA reads TGTGCCACCCGTCTGGGACAGGGATACAATCAGCCCCAGCATTTT. Together with reference TRBV28 and TRBJ1-5, the CDR3 gives the full variable domain: DVKVTQSSRYLVKRTGEKVFLECVQDMDHENMFWYRQDPGLGLRLIYFSYDVKMKEKGDIPEGYSVSREKKERFSLILESASTNQTSMYLCATRLGQGYNQPQHFGDGTRLSIL.

This clone was found a few times. This sequence joins TRBV19 and TRBJ1-1, with D tentatively TRBD1 (6 bases). CDR1 and CDR2 (germline): LNHDA, SQIVND (reference sequence). V was shortened by 6 bases and J by 4 bases, with 12 bases between the two germline ends. There are 13 residues in the CDR3. The CDR3 region is CASSQDRTTEAFF. The CDR3 DNA sequence: TGTGCCAGTAGCCAGGACAGAACCACTGAAGCTTTCTTT.

The V gene is TRBV6-5, the J gene TRBJ2-7; possibly TRBD1 for D (6 bases). The V and J ends lost 7 bases and 3 bases respectively, with 13 bases between them. CDR1 and CDR2 from the germline V gene are MNHEY and SVGAGI. This CDR3 region has 13 residues. The CDR3: CASTRTVYYEQYF. The CDR3 coding sequence is TGTGCCAGCACCCGGACAGTCTACTACGAGCAGTACTTC.

J is TRBJ1-4 and V is TRBV3-1 (or the pseudogene TRBV3-2), with D possibly TRBD1 on 6 matching bases. V was clipped by 1 base and J by 7 bases, with 13 bases between them. The CDR3 consists of 15 residues. CDR1 is LGHDT, CDR2 YNNKEL, per germline (reference sequence). For the CDR3, the DNA is TGTGCCAGCAGCCAAGGCAGGGGAAGAGGTGAAAAACTGTTTTTT. Translated: CASSQGRGRGEKLFF.

V gene TRBV7-2 combines with J gene TRBJ1-3; D call uncertain. The V and J ends lost 5 bases and 4 bases respectively, with 12 bases between them. Germline V CDR1 and CDR2: SGHTA, FQGNSA. CDR3 size: 14 residues. The CDR3 DNA is TGTGCCAGCAGCCCCCGGGCGGGGGGAAACACCATATATTTT. Its protein product is CASSPRAGGNTIYF.

This clone was counted a single time. The V call is TRBV25-1, the J call TRBJ1-3; tentative D call: TRBD1 (5 bases). The CDR3 runs 14 residues. Deletions cut 5 bases from V and 1 base from J, with 9 bases between. Germline CDR1 and CDR2: MGHDK and SYGVNS. DNA for the CDR3: TGTGCCAGCAGTCTAGGGGTTTCTGGAAACACCATATATTTT. It specifies CASSLGVSGNTIYF.